This T cell receptor beta chain was captured by sequencing in a study of neurological immune-mediated disorders. Study findings and constraints: HTLV-1-associated myelopathy had the most TCR clonal expansion, while multiple sclerosis had the least, a level that fell below healthy controls.

This clonotype was counted at least ten times. Antigen specificity is unknown. The CDR3 is 14 residues long. Looked up from germline, CDR1 is SQVTM and CDR2 is ANQGSEA. Trimming shortened V by 6 bases and J by 3 bases, and 17 bases separated the two germline ends. Synthesis of cDNA was performed by 5'RACE using 10-nucleotide random UMIs. TCRdb re-called the 5' RACE reads with MiXCR, one entry per CDR3 protein. This table has 35,000 to 50,000 distinct CDR3 sequences, about 15% appearing once. Sequenced input: CD4+ T cells from blood. The TCR was taken from a woman aged 55-75 years with HTLV-1-associated myelopathy (HAM/TSP). The V call is TRBV29-1, the J call TRBJ2-5; perhaps TRBD1 as D (6 bases). CDR3 residues: CSVLWSYREETQYF. The CDR3 nucleotides are TGCAGCGTCCTCTGGAGTTACAGGGAAGAGACCCAGTACTTC.